The sequence of this T cell receptor beta chain was determined in a study of T cell clonotyping in hematopoietic cell transplantation. Profiling relied on immunoSEQ multiplex PCR, and the TCRdb table lists in-frame clones only, not all of them. This table has roughly 40,000 clones, 90% to 95% appearing once. The sample taken for sequencing was peripheral blood mononuclear cells. This clonotype was sampled from a woman in her 50s in good health. Some clones in this sample may be carry-over from other donors' samples.

CDR3 in DNA: TGTGCCAGCAGCCTCTGGGGCAGTGATAATTCACCCCTCCACTTT. It encodes CASSLWGSDNSPLHF. The chain uses TRBV7-6 and TRBJ1-6; tentatively, D is TRBD1 (5 bases). This CDR3 spans 15 amino acids. Per germline, CDR1 SGHVS and CDR2 FNYEAQ. V lost 5 bases, J lost 5 bases, and 13 bases lay in between.